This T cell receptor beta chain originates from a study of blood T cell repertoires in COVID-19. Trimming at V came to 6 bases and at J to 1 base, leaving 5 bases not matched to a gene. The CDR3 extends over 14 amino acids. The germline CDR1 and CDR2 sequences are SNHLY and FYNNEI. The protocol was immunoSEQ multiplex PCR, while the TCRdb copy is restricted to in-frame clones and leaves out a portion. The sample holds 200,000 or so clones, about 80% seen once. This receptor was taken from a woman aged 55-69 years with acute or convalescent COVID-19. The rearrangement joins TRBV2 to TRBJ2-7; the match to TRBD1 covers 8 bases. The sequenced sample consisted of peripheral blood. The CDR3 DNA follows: TGTGCCAGCAGCCGGGACAGGAGATCCTACGAGCAGTACTTC. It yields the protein CASSRDRRSYEQYF. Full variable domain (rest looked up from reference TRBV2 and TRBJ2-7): EPEVTQTPSHQVTQMGQEVILRCVPISNHLYFYWYRQILGQKVEFLVSFYNNEISEKSEIFDDQFSVERPDGSNFTLKIRSTKLEDSAMYFCASSRDRRSYEQYFGPGTRLTVT.